Listed below are T cell receptor beta chains from one sample, sequenced in a study of OX40 agonist ivuxolimab in advanced cancers. The method was immunoSEQ multiplex PCR; TCRdb's version includes in-frame clones alone and lacks a portion of them. The sample shows approximately 90,000 clones, roughly nine tenths of them seen only once. The material sequenced was CD4+ or CD8+ T cells sorted from blood, taken in a trial of the OX40 agonist ivuxolimab. All receptors come from an adult with an advanced solid tumor such as melanoma, head and neck, liver or kidney cancer. Each CDR3 is given with its conserved first and last residue. Each record gives: V gene, J gene, CDR3 protein.

V: TRBV7-2
J: TRBJ1-5
CDR3: CASSLVVRANQPQHF

V: TRBV5-1
J: TRBJ2-7
CDR3: CASSLETDEQYF

V: TRBV9
J: TRBJ1-2
CDR3: CASSVEAGEYGYTF

V: TRBV14
J: TRBJ1-2
CDR3: CASSQGYGYTF

V: TRBV18
J: TRBJ1-1
CDR3: CASSPLSGKLNTEAFF

V: TRBV28
J: TRBJ1-3
CDR3: CASSSISDILSGNTIYF

V: TRBV7-2
J: TRBJ1-5
CDR3: CASSLQQGMDQPQHF

V: TRBV7-2
J: TRBJ2-5
CDR3: CASSAGETQYF

V: TRBV6-4
J: TRBJ1-1
CDR3: CASSVREGYKAFF

V: TRBV7-2
J: TRBJ1-2
CDR3: CASSLETPIRNYGYTF

V: TRBV6-1
J: TRBJ2-1
CDR3: CASSVVFDNEQFF

V: TRBV30
J: TRBJ1-5
CDR3: CAWSVYYGGQPQHF

V: TRBV7-9
J: TRBJ1-2
CDR3: CASSPGNNYGYTF

V: TRBV7-9
J: TRBJ2-2
CDR3: CASSLGTSQPAGELFF

V: TRBV2
J: TRBJ1-5
CDR3: CASSVGGGNQPQHF

V: TRBV7-9
J: TRBJ1-5
CDR3: CASSSTGPQGPQHF

V: TRBV4-3
J: TRBJ2-2
CDR3: CASSRKLLGSSRELFF

V: TRBV14
J: TRBJ2-5
CDR3: CASSRGLAGRETQYF

V: TRBV7-9
J: TRBJ1-2
CDR3: CASSLEQNYGYTF

V: TRBV11-1
J: TRBJ2-6
CDR3: CASSFSGANVLTF

V: TRBV19
J: TRBJ2-7
CDR3: CASSIGQGQVNHEQYF

V: TRBV7-2
J: TRBJ1-1
CDR3: CASSFGRANTEAFF

V: TRBV10-2
J: TRBJ2-7
CDR3: CASSESRQGAVEQYF

V: TRBV9
J: TRBJ2-5
CDR3: CASSVEEGNERETQYF

V: TRBV6-4
J: TRBJ2-1
CDR3: CASSGEGGTNEQFF

V: TRBV7-6
J: TRBJ1-1
CDR3: CASSLHPNTEAFF

V: TRBV19
J: TRBJ1-1
CDR3: CASSSDVSNTEAFF

V: TRBV7-8
J: TRBJ2-2
CDR3: CASSLLTSRFTNTGELFF

V: TRBV19
J: TRBJ1-1
CDR3: CASTIAGVPNTEAFF